The rows below give T cell receptor beta chains drawn from one sample of a study of chemoradiotherapy in HPV16-positive cancers. Profiling relied on immunoSEQ multiplex PCR, and the TCRdb table lists in-frame clones only, not all of them. This table holds over 30,000 clones, around 86% found once. Source: blood, taken from a patient who underwent chemoradiotherapy. These receptor sequences come from a human donor with HPV-associated anogenital cancer. Each CDR3 is given with its conserved first and last residue. Fields, in order: clone size, V gene, J gene, D gene, CDR3 protein, CDR3 DNA. The D gene is left open where the match is weak. Some rows mark clone size as missing; the rest say once, few, many or name a class of expanded clone.

abundance: -; v_gene: TRBV6-5; j_gene: TRBJ1-2; d_gene: -; CDR3aa: CASSQGLANYGYTF; CDR3nt: TGTGCCAGCAGTCAGGGGCTAGCTAACTATGGCTACACCTTC
abundance: -; v_gene: TRBV5-6; j_gene: TRBJ1-2; d_gene: -; CDR3aa: CASSAQGGRDYGYTF; CDR3nt: TGTGCCAGCAGCGCCCAGGGAGGAAGGGACTATGGCTACACCTTC
abundance: -; v_gene: TRBV7-2; j_gene: TRBJ2-1; d_gene: TRBD2; CDR3aa: CASSLGSGGAGYEQFF; CDR3nt: TGTGCCAGCAGCTTAGGTAGCGGGGGGGCCGGGTATGAGCAGTTCTTC
abundance: -; v_gene: TRBV4-3; j_gene: TRBJ1-1; d_gene: -; CDR3aa: CASSQPGNTEAFF; CDR3nt: TGCGCCAGCAGCCAACCTGGGAACACTGAAGCTTTCTTT
abundance: -; v_gene: TRBV6-4; j_gene: TRBJ2-6; d_gene: TRBD2; CDR3aa: CASRGGEDGANVLTF; CDR3nt: TGTGCCAGCAGGGGGGGGGAAGATGGGGCCAACGTCCTGACTTTC
abundance: -; v_gene: TRBV5-1; j_gene: TRBJ1-6; d_gene: TRBD1; CDR3aa: CASSLLGQSSSPLHF; CDR3nt: TGCGCCAGCAGTTTATTGGGACAGTCCTCTTCACCCCTCCACTTT
abundance: -; v_gene: TRBV9; j_gene: TRBJ1-2; d_gene: -; CDR3aa: CASSVGDNYGYTF; CDR3nt: TGTGCCAGCAGCGTCGGGGATAACTATGGCTACACCTTC
abundance: -; v_gene: TRBV6-6; j_gene: TRBJ1-2; d_gene: TRBD1; CDR3aa: CASRLQGALDGYTF; CDR3nt: TGTGCCAGCAGGTTACAGGGGGCGCTTGATGGCTACACCTTC
abundance: -; v_gene: TRBV7-2; j_gene: TRBJ2-2; d_gene: -; CDR3aa: CASSLVPGGETGELFF; CDR3nt: TGTGCCAGCAGCTTAGTGCCAGGGGGGGAAACCGGGGAGCTGTTTTTT
abundance: -; v_gene: TRBV5-6; j_gene: TRBJ1-1; d_gene: -; CDR3aa: CASSLGQLTEAFF; CDR3nt: TGTGCCAGCAGCTTGGGGCAGTTGACTGAAGCTTTCTTT
abundance: once; v_gene: TRBV10-3; j_gene: TRBJ2-3; d_gene: TRBD1; CDR3aa: CAISDGTGGTDTQYF; CDR3nt: TGTGCCATCAGTGATGGGACAGGGGGGACAGATACGCAGTATTTT
abundance: few; v_gene: TRBV6-5; j_gene: TRBJ2-2; d_gene: -; CDR3aa: CASSSQGGELFF; CDR3nt: TGTGCCAGCAGTTCCCAGGGCGGGGAGCTGTTTTTT
abundance: -; v_gene: TRBV2; j_gene: TRBJ1-1; d_gene: -; CDR3aa: CASSSQGRESNTEAFF; CDR3nt: TGTGCCAGCAGCTCTCAGGGGCGGGAATCGAACACTGAAGCTTTCTTT
abundance: -; v_gene: TRBV5-6; j_gene: TRBJ1-4; d_gene: -; CDR3aa: CASSTKTGTGGNEKLFF; CDR3nt: TGTGCCAGCAGCACGAAAACGGGTACCGGGGGTAATGAAAAACTGTTTTTT
abundance: medium-sized; v_gene: TRBV6-5; j_gene: TRBJ2-2; d_gene: -; CDR3aa: CASSYVAGELFF; CDR3nt: TGTGCCAGCAGTTATGTCGCCGGGGAGCTGTTTTTT
abundance: -; v_gene: TRBV7-2; j_gene: TRBJ2-7; d_gene: -; CDR3aa: CASSLLGSLDEQYF; CDR3nt: TGTGCCAGCAGCCTTCTTGGTTCTTTAGACGAGCAGTACTTC
abundance: -; v_gene: TRBV6-1; j_gene: TRBJ1-5; d_gene: -; CDR3aa: CASSEGSVDQPQHF; CDR3nt: TGTGCCAGCAGTGAAGGATCGGTAGATCAGCCCCAGCATTTT
abundance: once; v_gene: TRBV19; j_gene: TRBJ2-7; d_gene: TRBD1; CDR3aa: CASSAGQGYEQYF; CDR3nt: TGTGCCAGTAGTGCCGGACAGGGCTACGAGCAGTACTTC
abundance: -; v_gene: TRBV7-9; j_gene: TRBJ2-5; d_gene: -; CDR3aa: CASSLLAQQETQYF; CDR3nt: TGTGCCAGCAGCTTATTGGCACAACAAGAGACCCAGTACTTC
abundance: -; v_gene: TRBV19; j_gene: TRBJ2-2; d_gene: -; CDR3aa: CASSMKGAGELFF; CDR3nt: TGTGCCAGTAGTATGAAGGGGGCCGGGGAGCTGTTTTTT
abundance: -; v_gene: TRBV18; j_gene: TRBJ1-1; d_gene: -; CDR3aa: CASSPGRDEPTEAFF; CDR3nt: TGTGCCAGCTCACCAGGCAGGGACGAACCCACTGAAGCTTTCTTT
abundance: once; v_gene: TRBV4-2; j_gene: TRBJ2-5; d_gene: -; CDR3aa: CASSQVLFGTHMQETQYF; CDR3nt: TGTGCCAGCAGCCAAGTCCTCTTTGGGACCCATATGCAAGAGACCCAGTACTTC
abundance: -; v_gene: TRBV19; j_gene: TRBJ1-1; d_gene: -; CDR3aa: CASSPGVAEAFF; CDR3nt: TGTGCCAGTAGCCCCGGCGTGGCTGAAGCTTTCTTT
abundance: -; v_gene: TRBV18; j_gene: TRBJ2-5; d_gene: -; CDR3aa: CASSPFSGQETQYF; CDR3nt: TGTGCCAGCTCACCTTTCTCAGGGCAAGAGACCCAGTACTTC
abundance: -; v_gene: TRBV21-1; j_gene: TRBJ2-1; d_gene: -; CDR3aa: CATAPSSRFNEQFF; CDR3nt: TGTGCCACCGCCCCAAGCTCCCGATTTAATGAGCAGTTCTTC
abundance: -; v_gene: TRBV19; j_gene: TRBJ1-4; d_gene: -; CDR3aa: CASSRETAKLFF; CDR3nt: TGTGCCAGTAGCCGTGAGACAGCAAAACTGTTTTTT
abundance: -; v_gene: TRBV5-1; j_gene: TRBJ1-4; d_gene: -; CDR3aa: CASSSTWGHMNEKLFF; CDR3nt: TGCGCCAGCAGCTCGACATGGGGGCACATGAATGAAAAACTGTTTTTT
abundance: -; v_gene: TRBV2; j_gene: TRBJ2-7; d_gene: -; CDR3aa: CASSEGTILYEQYF; CDR3nt: TGTGCCAGCAGTGAAGGGACCATTCTCTACGAGCAGTACTTC
abundance: -; v_gene: TRBV29-1; j_gene: TRBJ1-2; d_gene: TRBD1; CDR3aa: CSVEGALRTYDGYTF; CDR3nt: TGCAGCGTAGAGGGGGCCCTAAGGACTTATGATGGCTACACCTTC
abundance: -; v_gene: TRBV27; j_gene: TRBJ2-1; d_gene: -; CDR3aa: CASTAFSGLYNEQFF; CDR3nt: TGTGCCAGCACCGCCTTCTCGGGCTTGTACAATGAGCAGTTCTTC
abundance: once; v_gene: TRBV2; j_gene: TRBJ1-6; d_gene: -; CDR3aa: CASISGVASPLHF; CDR3nt: TGTGCCAGCATATCCGGGGTAGCGTCACCCCTCCACTTT
abundance: few; v_gene: TRBV19; j_gene: TRBJ2-2; d_gene: TRBD1; CDR3aa: CASRLWGTGTGELFF; CDR3nt: TGTGCCAGTAGACTTTGGGGGACAGGCACCGGGGAGCTGTTTTTT
abundance: -; v_gene: TRBV10-3; j_gene: TRBJ2-5; d_gene: TRBD1; CDR3aa: CAIGRTGSGQETQYF; CDR3nt: TGTGCCATCGGCAGGACAGGGTCCGGTCAAGAGACCCAGTACTTC
abundance: -; v_gene: TRBV5-1; j_gene: TRBJ2-1; d_gene: -; CDR3aa: CASSDWTATTEQFF; CDR3nt: TGCGCCAGCAGCGACTGGACAGCGACCACTGAGCAGTTCTTC
abundance: -; v_gene: TRBV11-2; j_gene: TRBJ2-7; d_gene: TRBD1; CDR3aa: CASSQTGGSSYEQYF; CDR3nt: TGTGCCAGCAGCCAGACAGGGGGTAGCTCCTACGAGCAGTACTTC
abundance: once; v_gene: TRBV4-3; j_gene: TRBJ2-2; d_gene: TRBD2; CDR3aa: CASSQLAGGPTGELFF; CDR3nt: TGCGCCAGCAGCCAATTAGCGGGGGGGCCTACCGGGGAGCTGTTTTTT
abundance: -; v_gene: TRBV4-1; j_gene: TRBJ2-7; d_gene: TRBD1; CDR3aa: CASSQERQGTYEQYF; CDR3nt: TGCGCCAGCAGCCAAGAGAGACAGGGGACCTACGAGCAGTACTTC
abundance: -; v_gene: TRBV7-9; j_gene: TRBJ2-3; d_gene: -; CDR3aa: CASSLDTQYF; CDR3nt: TGTGCCAGCAGCTTAGATACGCAGTATTTT
abundance: -; v_gene: TRBV5-1; j_gene: TRBJ1-4; d_gene: TRBD1; CDR3aa: CASTQTGGASEKLFF; CDR3nt: TGCGCCAGCACCCAAACAGGGGGCGCATCCGAAAAACTGTTTTTT
abundance: -; v_gene: TRBV15; j_gene: TRBJ2-7; d_gene: -; CDR3aa: CATSRDLAGYSYEQYF; CDR3nt: TGTGCCACCAGCAGAGATCTAGCAGGGTACTCCTACGAGCAGTACTTC
abundance: -; v_gene: TRBV4-3; j_gene: TRBJ1-6; d_gene: -; CDR3aa: CASSQDRLRSSYNSPLHF; CDR3nt: TGCGCCAGCAGCCAAGATAGGCTCAGGAGCTCCTATAATTCACCCCTCCACTTT
abundance: -; v_gene: TRBV5-1; j_gene: TRBJ1-2; d_gene: TRBD1; CDR3aa: CASSPTGAWTWGYTF; CDR3nt: TGCGCCAGCAGCCCCACAGGGGCCTGGACGTGGGGCTACACCTTC